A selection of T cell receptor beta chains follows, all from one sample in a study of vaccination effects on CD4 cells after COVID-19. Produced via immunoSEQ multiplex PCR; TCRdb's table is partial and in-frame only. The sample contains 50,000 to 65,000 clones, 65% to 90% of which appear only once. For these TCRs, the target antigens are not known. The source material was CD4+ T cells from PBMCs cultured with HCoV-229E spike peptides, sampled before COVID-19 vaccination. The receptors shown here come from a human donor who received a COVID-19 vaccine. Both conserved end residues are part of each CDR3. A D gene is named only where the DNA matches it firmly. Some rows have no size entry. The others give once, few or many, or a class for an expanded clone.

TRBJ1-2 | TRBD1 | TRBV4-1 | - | TGCGCCAGCAGCCAAGTGGGACAGGGTAACTATGGCTACACCTTC | CASSQVGQGNYGYTF
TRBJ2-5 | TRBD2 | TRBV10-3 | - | TGTGCCATCAGTGATACTAGCGGGGGGGAGACCCAGTACTTC | CAISDTSGGETQYF
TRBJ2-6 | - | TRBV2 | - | TGTGCCAGCATTGGAACCTCTGGGGCCAACGTCCTGACTTTC | CASIGTSGANVLTF
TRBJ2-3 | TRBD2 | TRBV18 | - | TGTGCCAGCTCACCAGGCCTAGCGGGGGTGGATACGCAGTATTTT | CASSPGLAGVDTQYF
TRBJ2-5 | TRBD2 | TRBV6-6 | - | TGTGCCAGCAGTCAGACTAGCGGGGGGGCCGGGGGAAAAGAGACCCAGTACTTC | CASSQTSGGAGGKETQYF
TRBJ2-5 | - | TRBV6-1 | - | TGTGCCAGCAGTGAAAGCGAGAAGAGGGGGACCCAGTACTTC | CASSESEKRGTQYF
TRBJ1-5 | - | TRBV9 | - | TGTGCCAGCAGCGTAGGAGGGATTGGTGTGCCCCAGCATTTT | CASSVGGIGVPQHF
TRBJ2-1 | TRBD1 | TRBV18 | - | TGTGCCAGCTCACAAGGGACAGGGCAGTACAATGAGCAGTTCTTC | CASSQGTGQYNEQFF
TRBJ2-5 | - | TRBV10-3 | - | TGTGCCATCAGCAGGGTTGAGCAAGAGACCCAGTACTTC | CAISRVEQETQYF
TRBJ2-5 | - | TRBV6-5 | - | TGTGCCAGCAGTCGGACCCCCCGGGAGACCCAGTACTTC | CASSRTPRETQYF
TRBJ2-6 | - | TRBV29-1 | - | TGCAGCGTTGCCGGGGCTGGGGCCAACGTCCTGACTTTC | CSVAGAGANVLTF
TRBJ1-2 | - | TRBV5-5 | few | TGTGCCAGCAGCTTGTGGCTTTATGGCTACACCTTC | CASSLWLYGYTF
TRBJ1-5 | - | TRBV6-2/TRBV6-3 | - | TGTGCCAGCAGTTATTTTCGAGGGGATGGCAATCAGCCCCAGCATTTT | CASSYFRGDGNQPQHF
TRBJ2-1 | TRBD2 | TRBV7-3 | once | TGTGCCAGCAGCTTAACACTAGCGGGGGGGGCCGGTGAGCAGTTCTTC | CASSLTLAGGAGEQFF
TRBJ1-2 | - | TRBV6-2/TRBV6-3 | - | TGTGCCAGCAGTTCCGAACGGGGGCGTGGCTACACCTTC | CASSSERGRGYTF
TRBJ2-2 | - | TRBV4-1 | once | TGCGCCAGCAGCGGACGGACGCAGACCGGGGAGCTGTTTTTT | CASSGRTQTGELFF
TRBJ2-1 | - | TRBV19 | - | TGTGCCAGTAGTAACGGACAGTACAATGAGCAGTTCTTC | CASSNGQYNEQFF
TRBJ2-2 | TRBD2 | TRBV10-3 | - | TGTGCCATCAGATCGACTAGCGGGGGAGGGAACACCGGGGAGCTGTTTTTT | CAIRSTSGGGNTGELFF
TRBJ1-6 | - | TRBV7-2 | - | TGTGCCAGCTCCTTGGCGGAGCGGAATAATTCACCCCTCCACTTT | CASSLAERNNSPLHF
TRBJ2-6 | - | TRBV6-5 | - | TGTGCCAGCAGTCGGACGGGTGCGGGGGCCAACGTCCTGACTTTC | CASSRTGAGANVLTF
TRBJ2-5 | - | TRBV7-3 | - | TGTGCCAGCAGCTTAGGGCCGACGGGAAAGACCCAGTACTTC | CASSLGPTGKTQYF
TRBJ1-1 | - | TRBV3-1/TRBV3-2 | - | TGTGCCAGCAGCCAAGTTGGGGCCCTGGCCATTCAAGCTTTCTTT | CASSQVGALAIQAFF
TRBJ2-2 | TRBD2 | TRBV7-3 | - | TGTGCCAGCAGCTCTTTAGCGGGGGGGCACACCGGGGAGCTGTTTTTT | CASSSLAGGHTGELFF
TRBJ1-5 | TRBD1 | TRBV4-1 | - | TGCGCCAGCAGCCAAGGGTTATCTCCTCCAGGGGGCTTCCTTGGAAGCAATCAGCCCCAGCATTTT | CASSQGLSPPGGFLGSNQPQHF
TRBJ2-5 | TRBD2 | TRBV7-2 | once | TGTGCCAGCAGCTTAGGCGTAGCGGGGGGGTGGGAGACCCAGTACTTC | CASSLGVAGGWETQYF
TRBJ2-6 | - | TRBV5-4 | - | TGTGCCAGCAGCTCCGACTCTGGGGCCAACGTCCTGACTTTC | CASSSDSGANVLTF
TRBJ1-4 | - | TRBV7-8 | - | TGTGCCAGCAGCTTATTCGTCGGCATTGCTAATGAAAAACTGTTTTTT | CASSLFVGIANEKLFF
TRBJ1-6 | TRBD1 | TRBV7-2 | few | TGTGCCAGCAGGCCGGGACAGGCCGCTTCGGCCCTCCACTTT | CASRPGQAASALHF